The 27 T cell receptor beta chains listed next were all sequenced from one sample in a study of T cell changes during pregnancy in multiple sclerosis. Measured with immunoSEQ multiplex PCR; TCRdb has only the in-frame clones, and not every one. The sample consists of 40,000 to 55,000 clones, about nine tenths of them appearing once. The starting material was peripheral blood, obtained in the second trimester of pregnancy. The source is a female donor in good health, enrolled as a control in a pregnancy study.

V and J are TRBV29-1 and TRBJ2-3; 10 nucleotides line up with TRBD2. Germline V gene lookup returns CDR1 SQVTM and CDR2 ANQGSEA. V was pared by 6 bases and J by 3 bases, with 9 bases of the junction left unmatched. CDR3 length: 15 amino acids. The CDR3, as DNA: TGCAGCGTGGGGCCTAGCGGGAGTGGGACAGATACGCAGTATTTT. This gives the protein CSVGPSGSGTDTQYF.

This clone was picked up a small number of times. The chain links TRBV6-5 to TRBJ1-4; 8 positions match TRBD1. Germline values: CDR1 MNHEY, CDR2 SVGAGI. With V trimmed by 6 bases and J by 8 bases, 8 bases remained unmatched. CDR3 length: 14 amino acids. CDR3 bases: TGTGCCAGCAGCCGACGACAGGGGAGAGAAAAACTGTTTTTT. Its translation: CASSRRQGREKLFF.

The V and J genes are TRBV5-1 and TRBJ1-4; TRBD1 agrees at 7 bases. Germline lookup yields CDR1 SGHRS and CDR2 YFSETQ. The CDR3 sequence is 16 residues long. V was pared by 4 bases and J by 6 bases, with 12 bases of the junction left unmatched. The CDR3: CASSQNPQGRDEKLFF. CDR3 bases: TGCGCCAGCAGCCAAAACCCACAGGGGCGAGATGAAAAACTGTTTTTT.

This rearrangement joins TRBV27 to TRBJ2-7; TRBD2 agrees at 13 bases. V lost 8 bases, J lost 5 bases, and 15 bases stayed unmatched. Germline assignment: CDR1 MNHEY and CDR2 SMNVEV (reference sequence). This CDR3 has 17 residues. CDR3: CASSSRATSGRTDEQYF. In nucleotides, the CDR3 is TGTGCCAGCTCATCTAGGGCGACTAGCGGGAGGACAGACGAGCAGTACTTC.

This clone was detected once. The gene calls are TRBV5-1 and TRBJ2-7; maybe TRBD1 (6 bases). CDR1 is SGHRS, CDR2 YFSETQ, per germline. The CDR3 has 14 amino acids. V lost 0 bases and J lost 6, with 13 bases in between. The CDR3 nucleotides are TGCGCCAGCAGCTTGGCCGCAGGGGTCGGCGAGCAGTACTTC. Its protein product is CASSLAAGVGEQYF.

This clone was detected only once. The V call is TRBV5-1, the J call TRBJ2-4; possible D gene TRBD1, 6 bases. CDR1 and CDR2 from the germline V gene are SGHRS and YFSETQ. The CDR3 runs to 16 residues. With 4 bases removed from V and 0 bases from J, the gap between germline ends came to 14 bases. The CDR3 protein is CASSVFGGLAKNIQYF. CDR3 in DNA: TGCGCCAGCAGCGTCTTTGGGGGCCTAGCCAAAAACATTCAGTACTTC.

The gene calls are TRBV6-4 and TRBJ2-2; TRBD2 agrees at 7 bases. V dropped 3 bases and J dropped 7; count of bases not matched to a gene: 2. The CDR3 has 13 amino acids. Germline values: CDR1 MRHNA, CDR2 SNTAGT. CDR3 region: CASSEGGIGELFF. CDR3 DNA: TGTGCCAGCAGTGAGGGAGGGATCGGGGAGCTGTTTTTT.

The CDR3 sequence: CASRVAGGSGELFF. CDR3 bases: TGCGCCAGCAGGGTAGCGGGGGGATCCGGGGAGCTGTTTTTT. The rearrangement joins TRBV10-2 to TRBJ2-2; 10 bases are a match to TRBD2. The V gene end was trimmed by 6 bases and the J gene end by 6 bases; junction bases not matched to a gene: 4. The CDR3 has 14 residues. Germline CDR1 is WSHSY and CDR2 is SAAADI.

This clone showed up just a few times. The chain has TRBV7-9 and TRBJ1-1; 7 bases are shared with TRBD1. Germline-derived CDR1 and CDR2 are SEHNR and FQNEAQ (reference sequence). The CDR3 extends over 14 amino acids. V lost 2 bases and J lost 1; bases outside the gene matches: 1. The CDR3: CASSLRTGNTEAFF. The DNA for the CDR3 is TGTGCCAGCAGCTTACGGACAGGGAACACTGAAGCTTTCTTT.

The genes are TRBV11-3 and TRBJ2-1; D is unclear. Germline values: CDR1 SGHNT, CDR2 YENEEA. The CDR3 extends over 16 amino acids. V dropped 3 bases and J dropped 3 bases, with 15 bases sitting between them. The DNA for the CDR3 is TGTGCCAGCAGCTTTCATCTTGGCGGATACTACAATGAGCAGTTCTTC. As protein: CASSFHLGGYYNEQFF.

CDR3 nucleotides: TGCAGCGTTGAAATAACCGGGACAGGGAACGAGCAGTACTTC. Its translation: CSVEITGTGNEQYF. This chain joins TRBV29-1 and TRBJ2-7, with 9 bases matching TRBD1. The CDR3 has 14 residues. Germline CDR1 is SQVTM and CDR2 is ANQGSEA. The ends lost 2 bases at V and 5 bases at J; junction bases unmatched: 7.

In DNA, the CDR3 is TGTGCCAGCAGTGATGGGCAGAACACTGAAGCTTTCTTT. It codes for CASSDGQNTEAFF. The V gene is TRBV6-1, the J gene TRBJ1-1; D gene uncertain. Germline CDR1 is MNHNS and CDR2 is SASEGT. Trimming cost V 3 bases and J 1 base, with 6 bases left between them. The CDR3 runs 13 residues.

The V call is TRBV27, the J call TRBJ2-1; D possibly corresponds to TRBD1 (5 bases). Germline loops: CDR1 MNHEY, CDR2 SMNVEV (reference sequence). CDR3 length: 15 amino acids. With 4 bases removed from V and 2 bases from J, the gap between germline ends came to 12 bases. Here the CDR3 reads CASSSQGGTYNEQFF. The CDR3 nucleotides are TGTGCCAGCAGTTCCCAGGGCGGTACCTACAATGAGCAGTTCTTC.

As DNA, the CDR3 is TGTGCCAGCAGGACACCAAACACTGAAGCTTTCTTT. It translates to CASRTPNTEAFF. This chain uses TRBV5-8 with TRBJ1-1; D ambiguous. Per germline, CDR1 SGHTS and CDR2 YDEGEE. Trimming stripped 5 bases from V and 2 bases from J, with 7 bases between. The CDR3 consists of 12 residues.

This chain joins TRBV5-1 and TRBJ2-7; TRBD1 matches at 7 bases. V shed 4 bases, J shed 2 bases, and the junction held 3 bases outside the gene matches. The length of the CDR3 is 13 residues. Germline lookup yields CDR1 SGHRS and CDR2 YFSETQ. CDR3 sequence reads: CASSRTGTYEQYF. CDR3 nucleotide sequence: TGCGCCAGCAGCCGGACAGGTACCTACGAGCAGTACTTC.

The sample holds one count of this clone. The chain recombines TRBV27 with TRBJ2-1, with 9 positions matching TRBD2. CDR1 and CDR2 from the germline V gene are MNHEY and SMNVEV (reference sequence). V was pared by 6 bases and J by 10 bases, with 10 bases of the junction left unmatched. The CDR3 contains 14 residues. CDR3 amino acids: CASRGLAGLGEQFF. CDR3 nucleotides: TGTGCCAGCAGAGGGCTAGCGGGATTGGGGGAGCAGTTCTTC.

CDR3 protein: CASSFREGGTEAFF. In DNA form, the CDR3 reads TGTGCCAGCAGTTTCCGAGAAGGAGGGACTGAAGCTTTCTTT. The chain joins TRBV27 to TRBJ1-1, with D uncertain. Germline V gene sequence: CDR1 MNHEY, CDR2 SMNVEV (reference sequence). Trimming pared 3 bases from V and 5 bases from J, leaving 13 bases between. This CDR3 has 14 residues.

The genes are TRBV29-1 and TRBJ2-7; TRBD1 matches at 8 bases. Germline V lookup: CDR1 SQVTM, CDR2 ANQGSEA. V was clipped by 5 bases and J by 6 bases; unmatched bases: 6. The CDR3 length is 12 residues. This chain's CDR3 is CSVQGARSEQYF. Here the CDR3 DNA reads TGCAGCGTTCAGGGGGCGCGGAGCGAGCAGTACTTC.

This clone was seen more than once but under ten times. The J gene is TRBJ2-1, the V gene TRBV4-2, with TRBD1 as a possible D gene (5 bases). Germline V gene data show CDR1 as LGHNA and CDR2 as YNFKEQ. This CDR3 is built from 14 residues. Trimming took off 4 bases at V and 8 bases at J, with 15 bases between the two ends. The CDR3 coding sequence is TGTGCCAGCAGCCCACGGTCCAGGGTCGATGAGCAGTTCTTC. Translating gives CASSPRSRVDEQFF.

This CDR3 is CASSLVSQGTYEQYF. In nucleotides, the CDR3 is TGTGCCAGCAGCTTAGTTTCACAGGGGACCTACGAGCAGTACTTC. The chain is built from TRBV11-2 and TRBJ2-7, with 7 bases aligning to TRBD1. Germline V gene lookup returns CDR1 SGHAT and CDR2 FQNNGV. The CDR3 contains 15 residues. Losses at the gene ends were 1 base for V and 2 bases for J; bases not matched to a gene: 5.

The chain recombines TRBV6-5 with TRBJ2-7; tentatively, D is TRBD2 (6 bases). Germline V CDR1 and CDR2: MNHEY, SVGAGI. Trimming took 7 bases from V and 9 from J, leaving 13 bases between them. The length of the CDR3 is 11 residues. The CDR3 is CASTLGGRQYF. The CDR3 bases are TGTGCCAGCACCCTGGGGGGTCGGCAGTACTTC.

This clone was recorded only once. The gene calls are TRBV5-1 and TRBJ2-1, with a tentative D call TRBD1 (6 bases). V lost 3 bases and J lost 3, with 16 bases in between. The CDR3 has 16 amino acids. Germline CDR1 is SGHRS and CDR2 is YFSETQ. As DNA, the CDR3 is TGCGCCAGCAGCTCAGAATTAGGACAGCACTACAATGAGCAGTTCTTC. This codes for CASSSELGQHYNEQFF.

The J gene is TRBJ2-5, the V gene TRBV27; D gene unclear. Trimming took off 5 bases at V and 1 base at J, with 17 bases between the two ends. CDR1 and CDR2 from the germline V gene are MNHEY and SMNVEV (reference sequence). The CDR3 consists of 16 residues. CDR3 nucleotide sequence: TGTGCCAGCAGTCCTTCGTCGACACGACCCCAAGAGACCCAGTACTTC. This gives the protein CASSPSSTRPQETQYF.

The chain is built from TRBV5-4 and TRBJ2-3; 7 nucleotides match TRBD2. The CDR3 length is 17 residues. The V gene end was trimmed by 0 bases and the J gene end by 5 bases; junction bases not matched to a gene: 12. Germline-derived CDR1 and CDR2 are SGHNT and YYREEE (reference sequence). CDR3 in DNA: TGTGCCAGCAGCTTGGCCAGTGGCGGGGGATGGGGAGATACGCAGTATTTT. Translating it yields CASSLASGGGWGDTQYF.

This sequence joins TRBV4-1 and TRBJ2-3; TRBD1 aligns across 9 bases. The CDR3 sequence is 17 residues long. Germline V gene lookup returns CDR1 MGHRA and CDR2 YSYEKL. The V gene end was trimmed by 1 base and the J gene end by 5 bases; junction bases not matched to a gene: 10. CDR3 in amino acids: CASSQGGAGQGRDTQYF. Written as DNA, the CDR3 is TGCGCCAGCAGCCAAGGAGGCGCAGGACAGGGGAGAGATACGCAGTATTTT.

This clone was seen a single time. The chain combines TRBV5-1 with TRBJ1-6; TRBD1 might be the D (6 bases). Germline CDR1 reads SGHRS; CDR2 reads YFSETQ. This CDR3 is 16 amino acids long. V lost 4 bases and J lost 7, with 18 bases in between. The DNA of the CDR3 is TGCGCCAGCAGCCCCGCAACAGGGCTTGGGAATTCACCCCTCCACTTT. It is translated as CASSPATGLGNSPLHF.

The chain uses TRBV11-3 and TRBJ2-7; a possible D gene is TRBD2 (6 bases). Trimming cost V 5 bases and J 6 bases, with 14 bases left between them. The CDR3 runs to 13 residues. The V gene's germline CDR1 is SGHNT and CDR2 YENEEA. CDR3 coding DNA: TGTGCCAGCAGCCCGCGGGACTCCCTCGAGCAGTACTTC. Its translation: CASSPRDSLEQYF.